The T cell receptor beta chain under discussion was sequenced for a study of technical replicates of blood from a handful of donors. In its sample, this clone was seen once. The CDR3 consists of 16 residues. V lost 1 base to trimming and J lost 0 bases; unmatched junction nucleotides: 2. In germline, CDR1 is LGHNA, CDR2 YNFKEQ. Clones were sequenced by immunoSEQ multiplex PCR, and TCRdb holds only the in-frame ones, with some missing. This sample carries 85,000 to 90,000 clones, approximately 90% of them seen once, and the ten largest clones take approximately 0.25%. The chain joins TRBV4-2 to TRBJ2-4; TRBD2 agrees at 8 bases. The source of this sequence is a human donor in good health. Sample: T cells isolated from PBMCs. The CDR3: CASSQAGGVAKNIQYF. CDR3 DNA sequence: TGTGCCAGCAGCCAAGCCGGGGGGGTAGCCAAAAACATTCAGTACTTC.